The 5 T cell receptor beta chains below all came from one sample that was sequenced in a study of post-analysis software for immune sequencing data. Findings and caveats of the study: About five TRBV segments occurring more often in patients than controls included TRBV5-6, TRBV5-1 and TRBV20-1.

Incorporated into the TCR beta cDNA libraries were unique molecular identifiers, which served to reduce PCR and sequencing biases. TCRdb independently ran MiXCR on the PCR reads; one entry per CDR3 protein. Among some 700,000 distinct CDR3 sequences listed, over 45% were seen once. The antigens these receptors bind are not known. Input material: blood. Receptors were obtained from a girl aged 2 to 9 with multiple sclerosis.

The chain carries TRBV15 and TRBJ2-1, with a weak D call TRBD1 (6 bases). Germline V gives CDR1 LNHNV, CDR2 YYDKDF (reference sequence). This CDR3 is 15 amino acids long. V was cut by 0 bases and J by 8 bases, with 14 bases left in between. CDR3 DNA: TGTGCCACCAGCAGAGACGTGGCCAGGGGCCATGAGCAGTTCTTC. This codes for CATSRDVARGHEQFF.

The rearrangement joins TRBV6-6 to TRBJ1-5; no definite D call. The V and J ends lost 6 bases and 7 bases respectively, with 16 bases between them. Per the germline V gene, CDR1 is MNHNY and CDR2 is SVGAGI (reference sequence). The CDR3 totals 14 residues. The CDR3 spells CASRKPEAGQPQHF. CDR3 coding DNA: TGTGCCAGCAGGAAACCGGAGGCTGGGCAGCCCCAGCATTTT.

This chain joins TRBV12-3 or TRBV12-4 and TRBJ2-1; D uncertain. CDR3 size: 13 residues. The V gene lost 3 bases and the J gene lost 5 bases, with 8 bases spanning the gap. The CDR3 loop is CASSFEGDNEQFF. The CDR3 region has the DNA TGTGCCAGCAGTTTTGAAGGTGACAATGAGCAGTTCTTC.

This clonotype was recorded only once. This sequence joins TRBV6-2 or TRBV6-3 and TRBJ2-1; D possibly uses TRBD1 or TRBD2 (5 bases each). Trimming left V 2 bases short and J 2 bases short, with 13 bases between. The CDR3 is 16 amino acids. In germline, CDR1 is MNHEY, CDR2 SVGEGT. DNA for the CDR3: TGTGCCAGCAGTTACACGGGGCTACTCCCCTACAATGAGCAGTTCTTC. Translating it yields CASSYTGLLPYNEQFF.

The gene calls are TRBV12-3 or TRBV12-4 and TRBJ2-3, with TRBD2 identical over 9 bases. The CDR3 totals 14 residues. V was pared by 5 bases and J by 4 bases, with 4 bases of the junction left unmatched. The CDR3 DNA reads as TGTGCCAGCAGTCCAAGGACTAGCGCAGATACGCAGTATTTT. Translating it yields CASSPRTSADTQYF.